This T cell receptor beta chain was found in a study of control samples from healthy donors and cancer patients. Using immunoSEQ multiplex PCR, the repertoire was profiled, and TCRdb retains in-frame clones only, with some absent. The top ten clones hold approximately 1.5% of a sample with tens of thousands of clones, roughly nine tenths of them seen once. Germline CDR1 is SNHLY and CDR2 is FYNNEI. Deletions cut 10 bases from V and 5 bases from J, with 15 bases between. CDR3 length: 14 residues. This TCR was recovered from a woman between 40 and 55 years old with lung cancer. Source material: PBMCs. J is TRBJ1-6 and V is TRBV2; tentative D call: TRBD1 (6 bases). CDR3 residues: CATQSDSNNSPLHF. The CDR3 bases are TGTGCCACCCAATCGGACAGCAATAATTCACCCCTCCACTTT. The variable domain in full, completed from reference TRBV2 and TRBJ1-6, reads EPEVTQTPSHQVTQMGQEVILRCVPISNHLYFYWYRQILGQKVEFLVSFYNNEISEKSEIFDDQFSVERPDGSNFTLKIRSTKLEDSAMYFCATQSDSNNSPLHFGNGTRLTVT.